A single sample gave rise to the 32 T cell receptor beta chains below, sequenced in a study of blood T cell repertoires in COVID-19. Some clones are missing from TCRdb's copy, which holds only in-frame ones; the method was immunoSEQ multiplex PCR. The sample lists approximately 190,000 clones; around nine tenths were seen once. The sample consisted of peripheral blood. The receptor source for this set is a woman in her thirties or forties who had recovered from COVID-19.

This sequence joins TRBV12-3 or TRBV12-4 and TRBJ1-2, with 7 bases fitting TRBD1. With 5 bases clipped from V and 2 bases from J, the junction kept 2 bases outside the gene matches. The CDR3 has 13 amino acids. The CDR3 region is CASSRDSNYGYTF. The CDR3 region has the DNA TGTGCCAGCAGTAGGGACAGCAACTATGGCTACACCTTC.

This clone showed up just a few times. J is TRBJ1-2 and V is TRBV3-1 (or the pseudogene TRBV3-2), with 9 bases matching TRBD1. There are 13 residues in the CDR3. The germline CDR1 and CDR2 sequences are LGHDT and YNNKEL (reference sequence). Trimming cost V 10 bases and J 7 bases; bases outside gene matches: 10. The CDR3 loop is CATQTPGQGGYTF. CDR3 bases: TGTGCCACACAAACACCGGGACAGGGTGGCTACACCTTC.

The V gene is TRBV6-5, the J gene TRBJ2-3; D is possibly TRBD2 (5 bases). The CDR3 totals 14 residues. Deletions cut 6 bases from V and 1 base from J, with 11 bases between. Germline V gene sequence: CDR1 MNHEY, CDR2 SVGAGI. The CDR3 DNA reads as TGTGCCAGCAGCGACTTGGAGGGCACAGATACGCAGTATTTT. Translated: CASSDLEGTDTQYF.

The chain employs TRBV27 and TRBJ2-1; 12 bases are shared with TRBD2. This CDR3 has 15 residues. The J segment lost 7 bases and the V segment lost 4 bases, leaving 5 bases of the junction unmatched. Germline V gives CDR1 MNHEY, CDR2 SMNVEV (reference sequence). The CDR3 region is CASSSWLAGGNEQFF. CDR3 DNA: TGTGCCAGCAGTTCGTGGCTAGCGGGAGGGAATGAGCAGTTCTTC.

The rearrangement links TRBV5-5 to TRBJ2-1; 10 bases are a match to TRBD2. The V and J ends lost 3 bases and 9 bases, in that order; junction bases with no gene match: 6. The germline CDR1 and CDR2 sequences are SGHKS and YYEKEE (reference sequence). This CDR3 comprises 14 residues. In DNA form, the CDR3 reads TGTGCCAGCAGCTCCCTAGCGGGAGTCAGTGAGCAGTTCTTC. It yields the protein CASSSLAGVSEQFF.

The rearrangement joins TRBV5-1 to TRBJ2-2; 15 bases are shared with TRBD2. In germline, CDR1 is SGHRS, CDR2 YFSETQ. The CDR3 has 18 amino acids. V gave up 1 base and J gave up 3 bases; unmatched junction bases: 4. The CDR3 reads CASSLRTSGRADTGELFF. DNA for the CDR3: TGCGCCAGCAGCTTGAGGACTAGCGGGAGGGCGGACACCGGGGAGCTGTTTTTT.

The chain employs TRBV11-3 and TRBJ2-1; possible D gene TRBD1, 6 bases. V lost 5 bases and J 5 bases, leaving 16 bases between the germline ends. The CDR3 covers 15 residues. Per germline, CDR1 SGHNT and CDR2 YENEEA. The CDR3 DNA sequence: TGTGCCAGCAGCCCCGGCCCCGGACAGAACAATGAGCAGTTCTTC. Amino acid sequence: CASSPGPGQNNEQFF.

CDR3 protein: CASSLGQRRNTEAFF. CDR3 nucleotide sequence: TGTGCCAGCAGCTTGGGCCAGAGGAGGAACACTGAAGCTTTCTTT. This chain links TRBV5-6 with TRBJ1-1, with D hard to call. There are 15 residues in the CDR3. V was cut by 0 bases and J by 1 base, with 10 bases left in between. Germline-derived CDR1 and CDR2 are SGHDT and YYEEEE.

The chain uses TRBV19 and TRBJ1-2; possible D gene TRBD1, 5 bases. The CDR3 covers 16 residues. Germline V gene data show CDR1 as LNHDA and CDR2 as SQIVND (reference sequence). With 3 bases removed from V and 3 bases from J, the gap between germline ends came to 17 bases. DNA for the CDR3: TGTGCCAGTAGTATGGGGCAGGGCGGCGAGCACTATGGCTACACCTTC. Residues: CASSMGQGGEHYGYTF.

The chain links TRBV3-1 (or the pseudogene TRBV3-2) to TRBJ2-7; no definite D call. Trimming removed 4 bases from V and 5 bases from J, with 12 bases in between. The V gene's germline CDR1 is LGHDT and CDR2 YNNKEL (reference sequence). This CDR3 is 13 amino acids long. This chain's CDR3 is CASSPRSWDEQYF. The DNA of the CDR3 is TGTGCCAGCAGCCCGAGGAGCTGGGACGAGCAGTACTTC.

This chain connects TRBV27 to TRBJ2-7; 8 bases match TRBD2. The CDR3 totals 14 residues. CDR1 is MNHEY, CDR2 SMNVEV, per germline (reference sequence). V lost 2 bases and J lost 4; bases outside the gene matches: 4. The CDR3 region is CASSLKREQYEQYF. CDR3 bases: TGTGCCAGCAGTTTAAAGCGGGAGCAATACGAGCAGTACTTC.

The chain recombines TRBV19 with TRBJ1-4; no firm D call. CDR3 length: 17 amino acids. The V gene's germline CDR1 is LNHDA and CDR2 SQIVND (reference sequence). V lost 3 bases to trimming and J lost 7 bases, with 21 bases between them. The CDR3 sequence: CASSIRTTGRLSEKLFF. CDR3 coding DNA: TGTGCCAGTAGTATTCGGACTACCGGAAGGTTAAGTGAAAAACTGTTTTTT.

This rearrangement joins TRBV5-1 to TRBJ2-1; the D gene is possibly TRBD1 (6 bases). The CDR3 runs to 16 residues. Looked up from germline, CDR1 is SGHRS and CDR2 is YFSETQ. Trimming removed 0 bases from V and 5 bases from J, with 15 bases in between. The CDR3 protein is CASSLETGFSHNEQFF. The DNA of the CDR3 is TGCGCCAGCAGCTTGGAAACAGGGTTCAGTCACAATGAGCAGTTCTTC.

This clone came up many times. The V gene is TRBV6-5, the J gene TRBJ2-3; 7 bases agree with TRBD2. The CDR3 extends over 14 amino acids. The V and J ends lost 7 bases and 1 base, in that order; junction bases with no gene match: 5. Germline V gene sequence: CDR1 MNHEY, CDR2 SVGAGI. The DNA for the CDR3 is TGTGCCAGCATCGGGGGGAGGCGCACAGATACGCAGTATTTT. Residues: CASIGGRRTDTQYF.

The CDR3 nucleotides read TGTGCCAGCAGCCAAGATCGGACAGCCAACTATGGCTACACCTTC. Translation gives CASSQDRTANYGYTF. The gene calls are TRBV3-1 (or the pseudogene TRBV3-2) and TRBJ1-2; D is perhaps TRBD1 (6 bases). Germline values: CDR1 LGHDT, CDR2 YNNKEL (reference sequence). The CDR3 length is 15 residues. Trimming pared 0 bases from V and 2 bases from J, leaving 10 bases between.

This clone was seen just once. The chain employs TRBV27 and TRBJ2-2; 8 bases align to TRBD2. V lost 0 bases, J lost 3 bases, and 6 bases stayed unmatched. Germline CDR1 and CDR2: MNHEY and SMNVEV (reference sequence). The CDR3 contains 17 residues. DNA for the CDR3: TGTGCCAGCAGTTTATCGCAGCGGGAGAGTTACACCGGGGAGCTGTTTTTT. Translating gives CASSLSQRESYTGELFF.

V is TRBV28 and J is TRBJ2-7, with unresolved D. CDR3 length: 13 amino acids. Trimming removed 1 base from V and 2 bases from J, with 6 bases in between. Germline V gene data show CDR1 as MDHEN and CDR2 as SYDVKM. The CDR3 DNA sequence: TGTGCCAGCAGTTTATATGGAGCCTACGAGCAGTACTTC. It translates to CASSLYGAYEQYF.

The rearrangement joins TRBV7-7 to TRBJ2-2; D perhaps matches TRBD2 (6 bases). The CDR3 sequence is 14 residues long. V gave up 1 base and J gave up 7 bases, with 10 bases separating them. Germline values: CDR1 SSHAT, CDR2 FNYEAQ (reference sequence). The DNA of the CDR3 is TGTGCCAGCAGCTTAGGTTGGGGGGACGGGGAGCTGTTTTTT. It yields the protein CASSLGWGDGELFF.

CDR3 amino acids: CASSKGSSSKNIQYF. In DNA form, the CDR3 reads TGTGCCAGCAGCAAAGGTAGCTCTTCCAAAAACATTCAGTACTTC. V and J are TRBV21-1 and TRBJ2-4; TRBD2 reflects the table's D call only, with no check against the DNA. TRBV21-1 is flagged as a pseudogene. This CDR3 region has 15 residues.

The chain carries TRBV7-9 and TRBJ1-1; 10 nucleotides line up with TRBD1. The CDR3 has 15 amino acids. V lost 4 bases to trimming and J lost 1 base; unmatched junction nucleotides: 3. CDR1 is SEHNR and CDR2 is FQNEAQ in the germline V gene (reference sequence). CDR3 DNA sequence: TGTGCCAGCAGCTCAAGACAGGGGGCGAACACTGAAGCTTTCTTT. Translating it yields CASSSRQGANTEAFF.

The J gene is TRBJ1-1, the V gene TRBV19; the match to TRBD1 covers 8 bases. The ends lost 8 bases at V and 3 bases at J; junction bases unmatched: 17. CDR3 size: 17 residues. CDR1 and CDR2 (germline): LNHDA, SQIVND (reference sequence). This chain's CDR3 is CASSQGGAQTGDTEAFF. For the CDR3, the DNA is TGTGCCAGTTCACAAGGGGGGGCGCAGACAGGGGACACTGAAGCTTTCTTT.

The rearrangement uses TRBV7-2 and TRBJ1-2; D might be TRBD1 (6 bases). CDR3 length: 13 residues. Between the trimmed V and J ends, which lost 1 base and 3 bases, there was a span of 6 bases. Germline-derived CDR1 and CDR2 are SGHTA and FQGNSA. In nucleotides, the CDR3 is TGTGCCAGCAGCTTAGGACAGGACTATGGCTACACCTTC. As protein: CASSLGQDYGYTF.

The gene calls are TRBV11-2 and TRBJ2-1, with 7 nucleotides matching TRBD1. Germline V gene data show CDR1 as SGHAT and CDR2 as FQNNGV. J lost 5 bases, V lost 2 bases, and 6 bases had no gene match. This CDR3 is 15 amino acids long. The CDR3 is CASSLTPGQHNEQFF. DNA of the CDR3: TGTGCCAGCAGCTTAACGCCGGGACAGCACAATGAGCAGTTCTTC.

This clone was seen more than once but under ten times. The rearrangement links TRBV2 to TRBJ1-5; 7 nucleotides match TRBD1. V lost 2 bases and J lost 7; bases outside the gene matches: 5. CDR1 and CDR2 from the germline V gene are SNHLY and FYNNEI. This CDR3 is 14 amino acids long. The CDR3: CASSEQGQTQPQHF. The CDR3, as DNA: TGTGCCAGCAGTGAACAGGGACAGACCCAGCCCCAGCATTTT.

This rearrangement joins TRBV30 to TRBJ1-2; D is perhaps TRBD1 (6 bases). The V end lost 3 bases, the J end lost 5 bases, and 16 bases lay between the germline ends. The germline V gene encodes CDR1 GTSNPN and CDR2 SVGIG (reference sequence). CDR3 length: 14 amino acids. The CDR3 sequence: CAWRVQGSSYGYTF. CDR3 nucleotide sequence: TGTGCCTGGAGGGTACAGGGATCTTCATATGGCTACACCTTC.

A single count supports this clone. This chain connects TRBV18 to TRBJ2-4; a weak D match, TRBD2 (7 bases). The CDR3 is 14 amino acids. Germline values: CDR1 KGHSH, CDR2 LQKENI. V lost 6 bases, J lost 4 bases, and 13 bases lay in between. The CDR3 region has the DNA TGTGCCAGCTCTGGGGGGGGCGAAAAAAACATTCAGTACTTC. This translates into CASSGGGEKNIQYF.

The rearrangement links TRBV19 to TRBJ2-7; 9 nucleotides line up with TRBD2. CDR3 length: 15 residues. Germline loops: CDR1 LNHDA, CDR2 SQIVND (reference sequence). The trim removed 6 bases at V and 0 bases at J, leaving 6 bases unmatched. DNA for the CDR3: TGTGCCAGTAGGAGACTAGCGGTAAGCTCCTACGAGCAGTACTTC. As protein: CASRRLAVSSYEQYF.

The CDR3 protein is CASSYWGSTEAFF. The DNA for the CDR3 is TGTGCCAGCAGTTACTGGGGCAGCACAGAAGCTTTCTTT. The chain combines TRBV6-2 or TRBV6-3 with TRBJ1-1; D might be TRBD1 (5 bases). Trimming shortened V by 1 base and J by 8 bases, and 11 bases separated the two germline ends. The germline V gene encodes CDR1 MNHEY and CDR2 SVGEGT. The CDR3 sequence is 13 residues long.

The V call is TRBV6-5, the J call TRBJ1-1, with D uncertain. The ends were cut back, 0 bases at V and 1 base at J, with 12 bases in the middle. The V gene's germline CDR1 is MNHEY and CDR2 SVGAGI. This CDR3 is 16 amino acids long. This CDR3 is CASSYSSGLENTEAFF. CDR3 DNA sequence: TGTGCCAGCAGTTACTCCTCTGGACTGGAGAACACTGAAGCTTTCTTT.

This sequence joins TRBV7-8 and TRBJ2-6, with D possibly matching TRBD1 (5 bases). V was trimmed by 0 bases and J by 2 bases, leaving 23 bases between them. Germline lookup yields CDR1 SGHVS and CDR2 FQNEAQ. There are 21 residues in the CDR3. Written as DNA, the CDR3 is TGTGCCAGCAGCTTAGCGGATCGGTTGTGGCAGGGAATGACTGGGGCCAACGTCCTGACTTTC. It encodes CASSLADRLWQGMTGANVLTF. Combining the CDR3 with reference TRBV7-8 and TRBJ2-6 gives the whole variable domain GAGVSQSPRYKVAKRGQDVALRCDPISGHVSLFWYQQALGQGPEFLTYFQNEAQLDKSGLPSDRFFAERPEGSVSTLKIQRTQQEDSAVYLCASSLADRLWQGMTGANVLTFGAGSRLTVL.

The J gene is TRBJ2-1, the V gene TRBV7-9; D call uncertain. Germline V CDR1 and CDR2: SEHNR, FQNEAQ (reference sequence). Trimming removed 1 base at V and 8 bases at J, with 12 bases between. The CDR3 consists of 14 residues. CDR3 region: CASSLDRFQDEQFF. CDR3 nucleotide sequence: TGTGCCAGCAGCTTAGATAGATTTCAAGATGAGCAGTTCTTC.

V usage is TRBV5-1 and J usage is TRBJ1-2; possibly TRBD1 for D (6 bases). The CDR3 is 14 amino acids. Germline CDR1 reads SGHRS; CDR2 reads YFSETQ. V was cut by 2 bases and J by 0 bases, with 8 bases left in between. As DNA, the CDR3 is TGCGCCAGCAGCTTACAGGGAGCTAACTATGGCTACACCTTC. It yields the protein CASSLQGANYGYTF.